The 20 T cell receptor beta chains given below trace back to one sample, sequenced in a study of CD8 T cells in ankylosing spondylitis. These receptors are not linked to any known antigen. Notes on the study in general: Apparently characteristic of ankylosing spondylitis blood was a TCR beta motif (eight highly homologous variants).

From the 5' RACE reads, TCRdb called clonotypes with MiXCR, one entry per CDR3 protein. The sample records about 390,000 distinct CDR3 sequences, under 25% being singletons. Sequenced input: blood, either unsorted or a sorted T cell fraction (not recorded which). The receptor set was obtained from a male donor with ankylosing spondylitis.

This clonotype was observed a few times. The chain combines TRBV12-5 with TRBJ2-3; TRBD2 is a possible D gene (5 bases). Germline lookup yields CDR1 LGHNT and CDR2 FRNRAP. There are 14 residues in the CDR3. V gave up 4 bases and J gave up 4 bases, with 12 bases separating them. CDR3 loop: CASGWGAEADTQYF. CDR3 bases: TGTGCTAGTGGTTGGGGAGCGGAGGCAGATACGCAGTATTTT.

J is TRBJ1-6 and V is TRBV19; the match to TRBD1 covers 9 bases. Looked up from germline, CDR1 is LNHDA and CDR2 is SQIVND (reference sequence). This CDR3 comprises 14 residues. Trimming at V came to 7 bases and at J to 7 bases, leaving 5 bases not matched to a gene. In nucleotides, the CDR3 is TGTGCCAGTACCGTGACAGGGGGAAATTCACCCCTCCACTTT. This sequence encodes CASTVTGGNSPLHF.

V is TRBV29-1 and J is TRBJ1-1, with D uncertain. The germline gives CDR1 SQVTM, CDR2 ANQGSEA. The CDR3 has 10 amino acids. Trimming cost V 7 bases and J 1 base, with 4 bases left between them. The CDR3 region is CSAQNTEAFF. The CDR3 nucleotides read TGCAGCGCCCAGAACACTGAAGCTTTCTTT. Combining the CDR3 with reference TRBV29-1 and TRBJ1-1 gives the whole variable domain SAVISQKPSRDICQRGTSLTIQCQVDSQVTMMFWYRQQPGQSLTLIATANQGSEATYESGFVIDKFPISRPNLTFSTLTVSNMSPEDSSIYLCSAQNTEAFFGQGTRLTVV.

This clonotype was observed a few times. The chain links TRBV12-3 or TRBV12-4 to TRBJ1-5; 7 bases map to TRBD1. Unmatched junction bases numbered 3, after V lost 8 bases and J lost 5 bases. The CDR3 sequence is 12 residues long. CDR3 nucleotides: TGTGCCAGCCGGGACAGACATCAGCCCCAGCATTTT. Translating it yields CASRDRHQPQHF.

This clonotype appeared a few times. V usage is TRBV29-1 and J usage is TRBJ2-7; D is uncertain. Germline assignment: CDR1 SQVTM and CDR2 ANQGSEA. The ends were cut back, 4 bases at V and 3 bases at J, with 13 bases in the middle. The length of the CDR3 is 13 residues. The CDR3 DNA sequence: TGCAGCGTTGGGGCCCGTTTAAACTACGAGCAGTACTTC. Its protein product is CSVGARLNYEQYF.

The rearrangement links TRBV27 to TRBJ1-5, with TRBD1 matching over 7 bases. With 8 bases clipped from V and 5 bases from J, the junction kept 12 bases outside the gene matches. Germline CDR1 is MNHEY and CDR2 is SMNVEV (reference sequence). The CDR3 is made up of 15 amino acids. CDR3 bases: TGTGCCAGCCAAATGACCCGGGACAGTCATCAGCCCCAGCATTTT. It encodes CASQMTRDSHQPQHF.

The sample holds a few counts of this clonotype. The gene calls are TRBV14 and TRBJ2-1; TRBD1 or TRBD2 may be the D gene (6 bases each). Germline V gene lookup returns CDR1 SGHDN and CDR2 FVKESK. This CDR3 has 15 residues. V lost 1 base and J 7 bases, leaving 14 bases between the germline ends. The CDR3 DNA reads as TGTGCCAGCAGCCAAGGGCTAGGAGGGGGAAATGAGCAGTTCTTC. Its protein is CASSQGLGGGNEQFF.

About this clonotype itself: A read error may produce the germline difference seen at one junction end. The CDR3 nucleotides read TGTGCCACCGGGGGATTCTCCTACAATGAGCTGTTCTTC. Its protein product is CATGGFSYNELFF. The J gene is TRBJ2-1, the V gene TRBV3-1; perhaps TRBD2 as D (6 bases). The CDR3 has 13 residues. The germline CDR1 and CDR2 sequences are LGHDT and YNNKEL (reference sequence).

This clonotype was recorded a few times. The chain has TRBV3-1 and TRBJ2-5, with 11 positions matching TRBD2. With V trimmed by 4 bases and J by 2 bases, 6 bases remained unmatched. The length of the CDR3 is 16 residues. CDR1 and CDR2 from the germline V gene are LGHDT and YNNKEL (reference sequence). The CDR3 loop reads CASSPQLAGAQETQYF. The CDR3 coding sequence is TGTGCCAGCAGCCCACAACTAGCGGGAGCTCAAGAGACCCAGTACTTC.

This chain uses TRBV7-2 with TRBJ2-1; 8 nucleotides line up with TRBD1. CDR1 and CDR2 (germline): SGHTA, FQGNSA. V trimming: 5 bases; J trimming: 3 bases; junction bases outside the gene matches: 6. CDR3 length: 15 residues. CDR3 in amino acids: CASSKTGVGYNEQFF. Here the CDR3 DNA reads TGTGCCAGCAGCAAGACAGGGGTTGGCTACAATGAGCAGTTCTTC.

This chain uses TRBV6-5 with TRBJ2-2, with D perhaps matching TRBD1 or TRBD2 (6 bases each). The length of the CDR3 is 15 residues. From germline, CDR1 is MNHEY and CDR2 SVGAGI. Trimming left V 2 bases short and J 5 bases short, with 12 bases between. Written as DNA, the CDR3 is TGTGCCAGCAGTTACGGGCAGGGGAGGACCGGGGAGCTGTTTTTT. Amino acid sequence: CASSYGQGRTGELFF.

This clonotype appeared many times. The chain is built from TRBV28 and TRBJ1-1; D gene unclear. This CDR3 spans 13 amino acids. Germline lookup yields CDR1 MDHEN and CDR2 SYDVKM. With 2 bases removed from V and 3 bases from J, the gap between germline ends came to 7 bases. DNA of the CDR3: TGTGCCAGCAGTTTACCGTGGGACACTGAAGCTTTCTTT. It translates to CASSLPWDTEAFF.

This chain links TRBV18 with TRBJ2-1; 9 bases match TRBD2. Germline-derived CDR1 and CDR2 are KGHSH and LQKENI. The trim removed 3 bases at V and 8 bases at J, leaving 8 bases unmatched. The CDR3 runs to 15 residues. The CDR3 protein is CASSPIAGAGDEQFF. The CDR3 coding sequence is TGTGCCAGCTCACCGATAGCGGGAGCGGGAGATGAGCAGTTCTTC.

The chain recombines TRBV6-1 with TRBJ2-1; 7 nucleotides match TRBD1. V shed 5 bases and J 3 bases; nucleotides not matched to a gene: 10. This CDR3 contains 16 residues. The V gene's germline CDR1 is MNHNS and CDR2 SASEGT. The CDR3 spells CASSRARDRVYNEQFF. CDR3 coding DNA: TGTGCCAGCAGTAGAGCTAGAGACAGGGTCTACAATGAGCAGTTCTTC.

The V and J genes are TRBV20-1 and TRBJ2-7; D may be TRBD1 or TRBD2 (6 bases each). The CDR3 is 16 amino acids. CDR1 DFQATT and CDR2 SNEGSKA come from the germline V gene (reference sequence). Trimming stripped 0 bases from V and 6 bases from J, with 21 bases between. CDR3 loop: CSARDLRGRGAFEQYF. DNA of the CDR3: TGCAGTGCTAGAGATCTTCGGGGGCGCGGGGCCTTCGAGCAGTACTTC.

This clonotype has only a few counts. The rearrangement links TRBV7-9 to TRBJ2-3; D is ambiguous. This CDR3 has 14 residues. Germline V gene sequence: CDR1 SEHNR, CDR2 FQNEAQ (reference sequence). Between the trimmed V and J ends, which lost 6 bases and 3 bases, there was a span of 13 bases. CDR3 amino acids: CASSDGFMTDTQYF. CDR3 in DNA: TGTGCCAGCAGTGATGGATTTATGACAGATACGCAGTATTTT.

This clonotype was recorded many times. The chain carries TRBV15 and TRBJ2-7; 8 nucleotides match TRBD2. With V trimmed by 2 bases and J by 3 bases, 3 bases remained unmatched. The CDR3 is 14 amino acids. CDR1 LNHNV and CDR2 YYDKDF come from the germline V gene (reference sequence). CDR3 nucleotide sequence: TGTGCCACCAGCAGACGGCGGGGGGACTACGAGCAGTACTTC. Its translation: CATSRRRGDYEQYF.

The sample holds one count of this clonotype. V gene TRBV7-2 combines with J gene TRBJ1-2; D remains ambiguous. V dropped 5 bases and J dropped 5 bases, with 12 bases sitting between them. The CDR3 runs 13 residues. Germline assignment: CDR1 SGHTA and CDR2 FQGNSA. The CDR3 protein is CASSPLPPYGYTF. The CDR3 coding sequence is TGTGCCAGCAGCCCACTTCCCCCATATGGCTACACCTTC.

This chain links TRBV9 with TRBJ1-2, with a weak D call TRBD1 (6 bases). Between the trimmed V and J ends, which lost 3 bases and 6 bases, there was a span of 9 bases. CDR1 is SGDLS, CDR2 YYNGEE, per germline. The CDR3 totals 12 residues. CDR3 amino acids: CASSENRDGYTF. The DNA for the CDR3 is TGTGCCAGCAGCGAAAACAGGGATGGCTACACCTTC.

CDR3 amino acids: CSATIRTGLRDTQYF. The CDR3 coding sequence is TGCAGTGCAACTATCCGGACAGGGCTCCGAGATACGCAGTATTTT. The V gene is TRBV20-1, the J gene TRBJ2-3, with TRBD1 matching over 8 bases. The CDR3 runs 15 residues. CDR1 and CDR2 (germline): DFQATT, SNEGSKA (reference sequence). V shed 6 bases, J shed 5 bases, and the junction held 13 bases outside the gene matches.